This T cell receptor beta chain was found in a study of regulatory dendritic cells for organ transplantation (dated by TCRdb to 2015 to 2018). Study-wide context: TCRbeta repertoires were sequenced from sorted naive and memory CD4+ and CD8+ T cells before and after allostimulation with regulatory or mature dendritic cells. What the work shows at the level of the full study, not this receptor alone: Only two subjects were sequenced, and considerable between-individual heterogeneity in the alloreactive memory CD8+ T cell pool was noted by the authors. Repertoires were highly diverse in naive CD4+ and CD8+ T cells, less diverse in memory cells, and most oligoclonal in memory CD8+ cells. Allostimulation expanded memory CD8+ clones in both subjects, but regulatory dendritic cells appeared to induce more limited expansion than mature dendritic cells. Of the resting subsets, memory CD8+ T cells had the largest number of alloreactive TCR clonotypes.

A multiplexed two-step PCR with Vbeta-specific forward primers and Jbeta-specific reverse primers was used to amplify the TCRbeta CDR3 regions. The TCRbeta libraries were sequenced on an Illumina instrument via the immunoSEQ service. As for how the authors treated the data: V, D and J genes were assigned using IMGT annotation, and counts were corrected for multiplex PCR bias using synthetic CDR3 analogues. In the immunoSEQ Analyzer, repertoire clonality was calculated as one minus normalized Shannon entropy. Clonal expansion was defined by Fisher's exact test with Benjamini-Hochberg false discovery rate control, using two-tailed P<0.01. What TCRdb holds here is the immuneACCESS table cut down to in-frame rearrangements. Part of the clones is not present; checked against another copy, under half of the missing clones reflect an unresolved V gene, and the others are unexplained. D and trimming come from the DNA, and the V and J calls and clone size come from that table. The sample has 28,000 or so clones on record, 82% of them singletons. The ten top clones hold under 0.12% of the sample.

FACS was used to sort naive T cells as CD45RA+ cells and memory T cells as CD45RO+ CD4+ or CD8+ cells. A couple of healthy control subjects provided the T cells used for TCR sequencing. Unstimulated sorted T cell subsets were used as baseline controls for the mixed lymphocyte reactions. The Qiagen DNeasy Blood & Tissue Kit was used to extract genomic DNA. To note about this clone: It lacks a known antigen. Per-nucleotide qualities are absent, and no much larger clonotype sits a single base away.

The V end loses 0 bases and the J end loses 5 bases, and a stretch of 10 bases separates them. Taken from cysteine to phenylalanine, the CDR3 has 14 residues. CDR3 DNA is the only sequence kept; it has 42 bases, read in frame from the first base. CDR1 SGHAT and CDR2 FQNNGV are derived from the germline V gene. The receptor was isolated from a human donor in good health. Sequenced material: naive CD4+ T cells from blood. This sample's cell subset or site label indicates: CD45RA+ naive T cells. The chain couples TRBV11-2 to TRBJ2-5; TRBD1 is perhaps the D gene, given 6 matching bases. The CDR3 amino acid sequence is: CASSLDPQGETQYF. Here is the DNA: TGTGCCAGCAGCTTAGATCCCCAGGGGGAGACCCAGTACTTC.